What follows are 17 T cell receptor beta chains derived from one specimen sequenced in a study of blood T cell repertoires in COVID-19. Clones were sequenced by immunoSEQ multiplex PCR, and TCRdb holds only the in-frame ones, with some missing. There are roughly 220,000 clones in the sample; roughly 80% occur only once, and 5.1% lies in the top ten. The sequenced sample was peripheral blood. The receptors come from a woman in her sixties who had recovered from COVID-19.

This clone came up a few times. This chain links TRBV5-1 with TRBJ2-3, with 7 positions matching TRBD2. CDR1 SGHRS and CDR2 YFSETQ come from the germline V gene. J was trimmed by 4 bases and V by 3 bases; bases with no gene match: 5. This CDR3 is 14 amino acids long. CDR3 in amino acids: CASSSGGGPDTQYF. CDR3 nucleotide sequence: TGCGCCAGCAGCTCGGGCGGGGGTCCAGATACGCAGTATTTT.

The chain couples TRBV18 to TRBJ2-2, with unresolved D. V shed 5 bases and J shed 0 bases, with 4 bases lying between them. The germline V gene has CDR1 KGHSH and CDR2 LQKENI. This CDR3 is built from 13 residues. As DNA, the CDR3 is TGTGCCAGCTCAGGCACGAACACCGGGGAGCTGTTTTTT. Translating gives CASSGTNTGELFF.

This rearrangement joins TRBV6-5 to TRBJ1-2, with TRBD1 matching over 8 bases. V gave up 6 bases and J gave up 11 bases; unmatched junction bases: 14. In germline, CDR1 is MNHEY, CDR2 SVGAGI. This CDR3 is built from 14 residues. The CDR3 here is CASSALLTGGGYTF. The CDR3 nucleotides read TGTGCCAGCAGCGCCCTCCTTACAGGGGGTGGTTACACCTTC.

The J gene is TRBJ2-1, the V gene TRBV7-6; 7 positions match TRBD1. CDR1 and CDR2 from the germline V gene are SGHVS and FNYEAQ. CDR3 size: 15 residues. After removal of 3 bases from V and 1 base from J, the junction contained 3 bases not matched to a gene. This chain's CDR3 is CASSFQGESYNEQFF. As DNA, the CDR3 is TGTGCCAGCAGCTTTCAGGGGGAGTCCTACAATGAGCAGTTCTTC.

The CDR3 DNA reads TGTGCCAGCAGCGTACACCGGGACAGGGCGCAAAAAACTAACTATGGCTACACCTTC. Its protein product is CASSVHRDRAQKTNYGYTF. The chain carries TRBV9 and TRBJ1-2, with 9 bases fitting TRBD1. The junction had 13 bases not matched to a gene; V was cut back by 1 base and J by 0 bases. This CDR3 region has 19 residues. Germline values: CDR1 SGDLS, CDR2 YYNGEE.

The chain links TRBV6-5 to TRBJ1-4; tentative D call: TRBD1 (5 bases). Germline-derived CDR1 and CDR2 are MNHEY and SVGAGI. Between the trimmed V and J ends, which lost 11 bases and 4 bases, there was a span of 11 bases. This CDR3 has 12 amino acids. The CDR3 sequence: CASGQGNEKLFF. CDR3 nucleotides: TGTGCCTCCGGGCAGGGTAATGAAAAACTGTTTTTT.

As to this clone: This CDR3 is also generated by other DNA sequences in the sample. The chain is built from TRBV3-1 (or the pseudogene TRBV3-2) and TRBJ1-1; D ambiguous. Germline assignment: CDR1 LGHDT and CDR2 YNNKEL (reference sequence). Trimming took off 3 bases at V and 0 bases at J, with 5 bases between the two ends. The CDR3 consists of 13 residues. CDR3 sequence: CASSQGLNTEAFF. CDR3 nucleotide sequence: TGTGCCAGCAGCCAGGGCTTGAACACTGAAGCTTTCTTT.

DNA of the CDR3: TGTGCCACCCGGGACAGGGTCACAGATACGCAGTATTTT. Translated, it gives CATRDRVTDTQYF. The chain links TRBV15 to TRBJ2-3, with TRBD1 matching over 9 bases. This CDR3 is 13 amino acids long. V shed 8 bases, J shed 2 bases, and the junction held 2 bases outside the gene matches. Germline-derived CDR1 and CDR2 are LNHNV and YYDKDF (reference sequence).

This chain's CDR3 is CASIEGSEREQYF. The CDR3 DNA follows: TGTGCCAGCATCGAAGGCTCTGAGAGGGAGCAGTACTTC. The chain uses TRBV6-5 and TRBJ2-7; D is uncertain. This CDR3 has 13 amino acids. Trimming took off 7 bases at V and 7 bases at J, with 17 bases between the two ends. Germline-derived CDR1 and CDR2 are MNHEY and SVGAGI.

The rearrangement joins TRBV6-5 to TRBJ2-5; perhaps TRBD2 as D (5 bases). Germline assignment: CDR1 MNHEY and CDR2 SVGAGI. V gave up 6 bases and J gave up 2 bases, with 13 bases separating them. The length of the CDR3 is 14 residues. The chain's CDR3 is CASSGLTRQETQYF. CDR3 DNA: TGTGCCAGCAGCGGACTGACGCGGCAAGAGACCCAGTACTTC.

This clone was counted once. The rearrangement uses TRBV5-1 and TRBJ2-5; 14 nucleotides line up with TRBD2. V dropped 3 bases and J dropped 4; count of bases not matched to a gene: 2. This CDR3 is 15 amino acids long. Germline loops: CDR1 SGHRS, CDR2 YFSETQ. CDR3 bases: TGCGCCAGCAGCTCTGGACTAGCGGGGGGAGAGACCCAGTACTTC. It is translated as CASSSGLAGGETQYF.

The rearrangement links TRBV19 to TRBJ2-3, with D possibly TRBD2 on 6 matching bases. From germline, CDR1 is LNHDA and CDR2 SQIVND (reference sequence). The CDR3 length is 15 residues. V shed 1 base and J shed 4 bases, with 12 bases lying between them. The CDR3 loop reads CASSIVAGLADTQYF. CDR3 in DNA: TGTGCCAGTAGTATAGTGGCGGGGTTGGCAGATACGCAGTATTTT. Together with reference TRBV19 and TRBJ2-3, the CDR3 gives the full variable domain: DGGITQSPKYLFRKEGQNVTLSCEQNLNHDAMYWYRQDPGQGLRLIYYSQIVNDFQKGDIAEGYSVSREKKESFPLTVTSAQKNPTAFYLCASSIVAGLADTQYFGPGTRLTVL.

The rearrangement joins TRBV4-2 to TRBJ1-1; 8 bases agree with TRBD1. V dropped 2 bases and J dropped 0; count of bases not matched to a gene: 2. The CDR3 sequence is 15 residues long. CDR1 is LGHNA and CDR2 is YNFKEQ in the germline V gene. The CDR3 reads CASSQPDRVNTEAFF. The CDR3 nucleotides are TGTGCCAGCAGCCAACCGGACAGGGTGAACACTGAAGCTTTCTTT.

The J gene is TRBJ2-1, the V gene TRBV7-9, with 8 bases fitting TRBD1. Germline V CDR1 and CDR2: SEHNR, FQNEAQ (reference sequence). This CDR3 is built from 19 residues. The trim removed 2 bases at V and 1 base at J, leaving 13 bases unmatched. The CDR3 sequence: CASSLFAWQGARSYNEQFF. CDR3 DNA: TGTGCCAGCAGCTTATTTGCATGGCAGGGGGCAAGGTCCTACAATGAGCAGTTCTTC.

This clone was detected only once. The genes are TRBV4-3 and TRBJ2-6; tentatively, D is TRBD2 (6 bases). Between the trimmed V and J ends, which lost 4 bases and 0 bases, there was a span of 22 bases. This CDR3 contains 20 residues. CDR1 is LGHNA, CDR2 YSLEER, per germline. This CDR3 reads CASSPEWRGLTPSGANVLTF. The CDR3 DNA sequence: TGCGCCAGCAGCCCAGAATGGAGGGGCCTTACCCCCTCTGGGGCCAACGTCCTGACTTTC.

This rearrangement joins TRBV18 to TRBJ1-6; D is uncertain. The CDR3 is 15 residues long. The germline V gene has CDR1 KGHSH and CDR2 LQKENI. The V gene lost 1 base and the J gene lost 5 bases, with 9 bases spanning the gap. The CDR3 loop reads CASSPLPLNNSPLHF. Written as DNA, the CDR3 is TGTGCCAGCTCACCACTGCCACTAAATAATTCACCCCTCCACTTT.

This clone was seen a single time. Written as DNA, the CDR3 is TGTGCCAGCAGCTTAGGGACAGGGGACACTATCACAGATACGCAGTATTTT. As protein: CASSLGTGDTITDTQYF. The chain employs TRBV11-3 and TRBJ2-3; 9 nucleotides align to TRBD1. The CDR3 extends over 17 amino acids. Trimming at V came to 1 base and at J to 2 bases, leaving 7 bases not matched to a gene. Germline values: CDR1 SGHNT, CDR2 YENEEA.